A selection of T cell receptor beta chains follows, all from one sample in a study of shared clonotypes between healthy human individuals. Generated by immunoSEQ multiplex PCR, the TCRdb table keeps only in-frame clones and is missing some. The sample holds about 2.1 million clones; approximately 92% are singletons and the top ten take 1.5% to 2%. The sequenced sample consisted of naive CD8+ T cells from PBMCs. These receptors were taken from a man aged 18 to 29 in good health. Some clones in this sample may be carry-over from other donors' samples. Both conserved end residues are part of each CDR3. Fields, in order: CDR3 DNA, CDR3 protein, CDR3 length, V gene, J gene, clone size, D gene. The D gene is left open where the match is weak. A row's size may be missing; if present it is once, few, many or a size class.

cdr3_nt: TGTGCCAGCAGACCCAGCGGATCTGGGGCCAACGTCCTGACTTTC
cdr3_aa: CASRPSGSGANVLTF
cdr3_length: 15
v_call: TRBV6-5
j_call: TRBJ2-6
clone_size: NA
d_call: NA

cdr3_nt: TGCGCCAGCAGCCAAGAATATGAGGTCTATGGCTACACCTTC
cdr3_aa: CASSQEYEVYGYTF
cdr3_length: 14
v_call: TRBV4-3
j_call: TRBJ1-2
clone_size: NA
d_call: NA

cdr3_nt: TGCGCCAGCAGCCAAACCCGAGATGGGACCGGGGAGCTGTTTTTT
cdr3_aa: CASSQTRDGTGELFF
cdr3_length: 15
v_call: TRBV4-1
j_call: TRBJ2-2
clone_size: NA
d_call: NA

cdr3_nt: TGTGCCAGCAGTCTAAGCGGGGGCTCCGGGGAGCTGTTTTTT
cdr3_aa: CASSLSGGSGELFF
cdr3_length: 14
v_call: TRBV28
j_call: TRBJ2-2
clone_size: NA
d_call: TRBD2

cdr3_nt: TGTGCCAGCAGCTTCGGACTTTTGAACACCGGGGAGCTGTTTTTT
cdr3_aa: CASSFGLLNTGELFF
cdr3_length: 15
v_call: TRBV7-8
j_call: TRBJ2-2
clone_size: NA
d_call: NA

cdr3_nt: TGCGCCAGCAGCCAAGAACGATTCCAGTATGGCTACAATGAGCAGTTCTTC
cdr3_aa: CASSQERFQYGYNEQFF
cdr3_length: 17
v_call: TRBV4-3
j_call: TRBJ2-1
clone_size: NA
d_call: NA

cdr3_nt: TGTGCCAGCAGATTTGCTGGTACGAGCGGGAGACTCTACGAGCAGTACTTC
cdr3_aa: CASRFAGTSGRLYEQYF
cdr3_length: 17
v_call: TRBV28
j_call: TRBJ2-7
clone_size: NA
d_call: TRBD2

cdr3_nt: TGCGCCAGCAGCCACCGACGGGGGCTAGCGGGAGGGGAGGGGCAAGAGACCCAGTACTTC
cdr3_aa: CASSHRRGLAGGEGQETQYF
cdr3_length: 20
v_call: TRBV4-1
j_call: TRBJ2-5
clone_size: NA
d_call: TRBD2

cdr3_nt: TGTGCCAGCATCGGGGGGACAGGGGGACCCAATGAGCAGTTCTTC
cdr3_aa: CASIGGTGGPNEQFF
cdr3_length: 15
v_call: TRBV25-1
j_call: TRBJ2-1
clone_size: NA
d_call: TRBD1

cdr3_nt: TGTGCCAGCAGCTTACTTGGGGACACTGAAGCTTTCTTT
cdr3_aa: CASSLLGDTEAFF
cdr3_length: 13
v_call: TRBV7-9
j_call: TRBJ1-1
clone_size: NA
d_call: NA

cdr3_nt: TGTGCCAGCAGCTTTGGACTCTACAATGAGCAGTTCTTC
cdr3_aa: CASSFGLYNEQFF
cdr3_length: 13
v_call: TRBV5-6
j_call: TRBJ2-1
clone_size: NA
d_call: NA

cdr3_nt: TGTGCCAGCAGTGAAACAGTTTTGAACACTGAAGCTTTCTTT
cdr3_aa: CASSETVLNTEAFF
cdr3_length: 14
v_call: TRBV6-4
j_call: TRBJ1-1
clone_size: few
d_call: NA

cdr3_nt: TGTGCCAGCAGCGTAGGCGGACAGGGGATTCAGCCCCAGCATTTT
cdr3_aa: CASSVGGQGIQPQHF
cdr3_length: 15
v_call: TRBV9
j_call: TRBJ1-5
clone_size: once
d_call: TRBD1

cdr3_nt: TGTGCCAGCAGGGACCTTGCCTACGAGCAGTACTTC
cdr3_aa: CASRDLAYEQYF
cdr3_length: 12
v_call: TRBV2
j_call: TRBJ2-7
clone_size: NA
d_call: NA

cdr3_nt: TGCAGCGTTGAACCTCGGGAGGGGGATACGCAGTATTTT
cdr3_aa: CSVEPREGDTQYF
cdr3_length: 13
v_call: TRBV29-1
j_call: TRBJ2-3
clone_size: NA
d_call: TRBD2

cdr3_nt: TGTGCCAGCAGTTTCGGCCTTTATAGCAATCAGCCCCAGCATTTT
cdr3_aa: CASSFGLYSNQPQHF
cdr3_length: 15
v_call: TRBV27
j_call: TRBJ1-5
clone_size: NA
d_call: NA

cdr3_nt: TGTGCCACCAGCAGATACCGGACTAGCGGCTCCGAGCAGTACTTC
cdr3_aa: CATSRYRTSGSEQYF
cdr3_length: 15
v_call: TRBV15
j_call: TRBJ2-7
clone_size: NA
d_call: TRBD2

cdr3_nt: TGTGCCAGCAGTTCCGGGACATCTTACAATGAGCAGTTCTTC
cdr3_aa: CASSSGTSYNEQFF
cdr3_length: 14
v_call: TRBV6-5
j_call: TRBJ2-1
clone_size: NA
d_call: NA

cdr3_nt: TGCGCCAGCAGCCTCGCCGACACGAATTCACCCCTCCACTTT
cdr3_aa: CASSLADTNSPLHF
cdr3_length: 14
v_call: TRBV4-1
j_call: TRBJ1-6
clone_size: NA
d_call: NA

cdr3_nt: TGCGCCAGCAGCCATGGGGCAAGGCCGGGGCAGCCCCAGCATTTT
cdr3_aa: CASSHGARPGQPQHF
cdr3_length: 15
v_call: TRBV4-1
j_call: TRBJ1-5
clone_size: NA
d_call: NA

cdr3_nt: TGTGCCAGCAGTTACGGGCAGGAGAACACTGAAGCTTTCTTT
cdr3_aa: CASSYGQENTEAFF
cdr3_length: 14
v_call: TRBV6-6
j_call: TRBJ1-1
clone_size: NA
d_call: NA

cdr3_nt: TGCAGCGTTCCCATGGGGTGGCCCTGGGGCTACACCTTC
cdr3_aa: CSVPMGWPWGYTF
cdr3_length: 13
v_call: TRBV29-1
j_call: TRBJ1-2
clone_size: NA
d_call: NA

cdr3_nt: TGTGCCAGCAGCCCCCGGAGGGTAGGGGAGACCCAGTACTTC
cdr3_aa: CASSPRRVGETQYF
cdr3_length: 14
v_call: TRBV7-8
j_call: TRBJ2-5
clone_size: NA
d_call: NA

cdr3_nt: TGCGCCAGCAGCCTGGCGGTGAGCTCCTACAATGAGCAGTTCTTC
cdr3_aa: CASSLAVSSYNEQFF
cdr3_length: 15
v_call: TRBV4-1
j_call: TRBJ2-1
clone_size: NA
d_call: NA

cdr3_nt: TGTGCCAGCAGTCCGGGGGGGTCTAGTCTCCCAAATGAGCAGTTCTTC
cdr3_aa: CASSPGGSSLPNEQFF
cdr3_length: 16
v_call: TRBV28
j_call: TRBJ2-1
clone_size: NA
d_call: TRBD2

cdr3_nt: TGTGCCAGCAACTCGCACGATAAGTATGGCTACACCTTC
cdr3_aa: CASNSHDKYGYTF
cdr3_length: 13
v_call: TRBV7-9
j_call: TRBJ1-2
clone_size: NA
d_call: NA

cdr3_nt: TGTGCCAGCAGCTTAGGCGGCCCGCGGGGTACGCAGTATTTT
cdr3_aa: CASSLGGPRGTQYF
cdr3_length: 14
v_call: TRBV11-2
j_call: TRBJ2-3
clone_size: NA
d_call: NA

cdr3_nt: TGTGCCCGGCTAGGTGGGACAGGGGGTGACAATGAGCAGTTCTTC
cdr3_aa: CARLGGTGGDNEQFF
cdr3_length: 15
v_call: TRBV2
j_call: TRBJ2-1
clone_size: NA
d_call: TRBD1